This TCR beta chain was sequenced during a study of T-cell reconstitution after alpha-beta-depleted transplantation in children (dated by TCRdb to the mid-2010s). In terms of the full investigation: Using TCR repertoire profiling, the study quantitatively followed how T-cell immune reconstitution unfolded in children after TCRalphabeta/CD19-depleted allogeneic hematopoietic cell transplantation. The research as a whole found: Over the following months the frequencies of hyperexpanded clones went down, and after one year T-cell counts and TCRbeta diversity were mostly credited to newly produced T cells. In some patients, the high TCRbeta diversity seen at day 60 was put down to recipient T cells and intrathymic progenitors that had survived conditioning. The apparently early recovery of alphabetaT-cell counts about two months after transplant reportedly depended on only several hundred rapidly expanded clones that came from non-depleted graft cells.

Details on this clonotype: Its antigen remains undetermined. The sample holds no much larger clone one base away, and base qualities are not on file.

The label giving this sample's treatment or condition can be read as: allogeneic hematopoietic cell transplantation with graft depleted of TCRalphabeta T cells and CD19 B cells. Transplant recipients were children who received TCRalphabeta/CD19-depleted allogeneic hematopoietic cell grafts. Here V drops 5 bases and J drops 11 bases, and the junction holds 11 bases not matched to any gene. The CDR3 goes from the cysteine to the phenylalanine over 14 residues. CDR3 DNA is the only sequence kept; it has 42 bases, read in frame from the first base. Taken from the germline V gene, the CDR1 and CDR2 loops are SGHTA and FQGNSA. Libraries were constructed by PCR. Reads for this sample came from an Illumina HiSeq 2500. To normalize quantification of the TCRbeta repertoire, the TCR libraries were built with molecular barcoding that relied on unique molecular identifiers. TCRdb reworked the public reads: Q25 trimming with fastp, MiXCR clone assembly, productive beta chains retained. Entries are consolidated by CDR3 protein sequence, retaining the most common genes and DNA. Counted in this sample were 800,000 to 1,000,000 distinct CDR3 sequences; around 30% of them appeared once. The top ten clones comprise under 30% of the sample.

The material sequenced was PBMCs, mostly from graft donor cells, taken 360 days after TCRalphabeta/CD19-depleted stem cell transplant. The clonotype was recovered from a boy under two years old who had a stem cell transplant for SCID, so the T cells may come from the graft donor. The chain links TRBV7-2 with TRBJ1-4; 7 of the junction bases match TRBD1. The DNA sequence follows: TGTGCCAGCAGCCCGTCCCGGGACAGTAACAAACTGTTTTTT. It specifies CASSPSRDSNKLFF.